This TCR beta chain was profiled in a study of blood T cell repertoires in COVID-19. Some clones are missing from TCRdb's copy, which holds only in-frame ones; the method was immunoSEQ multiplex PCR. The data show about 200,000 clones, around 83% seen once. Germline CDR1 reads SGHKS; CDR2 reads YYEKEE (reference sequence). J gave up 0 bases and V 4 bases, and 11 bases lay outside the gene matches. The CDR3 has 17 residues. Which cohort a participant joined came from the clinical history participants gave. Specimen: PBMCs or T cells enriched from blood (not recorded which). This chain connects TRBV5-5 to TRBJ1-2, with 8 positions matching TRBD1. The clonotype was recovered from a woman aged 40 to 49 in a cohort exposed to, infected with or recovered from COVID-19 (not recorded which). The CDR3 protein is CASSPRGPYPTNYGYTF. The CDR3 DNA reads as TGTGCCAGCAGCCCCAGGGGGCCTTACCCTACTAACTATGGCTACACCTTC.